This T cell receptor (beta chain) comes out of a study of HIV-infected children after antiretroviral therapy interruption. Study-level results: Naive CD4+ Gini coefficient rose by interruption end, suggesting clonal expansion. Naive CD4+ sequences overlapped less between time points once interruption began.

Treatment here: PENTA 11 planned treatment interruption arm or continuous ART arm. The CDR3 is 14 amino acids. The germline V gene has CDR1 KGHSH and CDR2 LQKENI. Deletions cut 5 bases from V and 5 bases from J, with 15 bases between. At least ten counts were recorded for this clonotype. The antigen remains undetermined. RNA-based 3' RACE libraries used unique molecular identifiers. TCRdb re-called the 3' RACE reads with MiXCR, one entry per CDR3 protein. The table has over 15,000 distinct CDR3 sequences, about 3.4% seen once. Sequences were derived from CD45RA+ CD4+ T cells from PBMCs, sampled from a donor given antiretroviral therapy, either interrupted or continuous. Subset indicated: naive CD4+ CD45RA+ CD45RO- T cells. The source of this sequence is a child between 2 and 17 years old with HIV. The V and J genes are TRBV18 and TRBJ1-1; D uncertain. The CDR3 bases are TGTGCCAGCTCATTTCTCGGGGAAGAGACTGAAGCTTTCTTT. Protein sequence: CASSFLGEETEAFF.